The present T cell receptor beta chain was sequenced within a study of control samples from healthy donors and cancer patients. Germline CDR1 reads SQVTM; CDR2 reads ANQGSEA. This CDR3 contains 11 residues. The method was immunoSEQ multiplex PCR; TCRdb's version includes in-frame clones alone and lacks a portion of them. This sample has about 130,000 clones, with around 92% found just once. The clonotype comes from a woman in her forties or fifties in good health. Sequenced: blood. The V call is TRBV29-1, the J call TRBJ1-2; D gene uncertain. The CDR3: CSAPTIYGYTF. The CDR3 DNA reads TGCAGTGCTCCAACGATCTATGGCTACACCTTC.